This T cell receptor (beta chain) was recovered during a study of chemoradiotherapy in HPV16-positive cancers. Study-level information: Candidate HPV-specific T-cell clones and common TCR motifs came from functional assays in a couple of HPV16-positive patients.

Produced via immunoSEQ multiplex PCR; TCRdb's table is partial and in-frame only. The profile covers tens of thousands of clones, with about 86% appearing a single time and roughly 2% taken by the ten largest. Study results and caveats: Candidate HPV-specific clones and E7-related TCR motifs grew in tumor during treatment. HPV-specific T cells were functionally defined from only a couple of HPV16-positive patients.

V was cut by 5 bases and J by 4 bases, with 12 bases left in between. The CDR3 is 13 residues long. Germline assignment: CDR1 SNHLY and CDR2 FYNNEI. About this clone: Its antigen is not known.

This TCR derives from a human donor with HPV-associated anogenital cancer. This sequence joins TRBV2 and TRBJ2-7; a possible D gene is TRBD1 (5 bases). Sequencing was performed on blood, taken from a patient who underwent chemoradiotherapy. The CDR3 sequence: CASSLQDSYEQYF. The CDR3 nucleotides read TGTGCCAGCAGTCTACAAGACAGTTACGAGCAGTACTTC.